These 10 T cell receptor beta chains originate from one sample sequenced in a study of T cell repertoires in ileal Crohn's disease. The protocol was immunoSEQ multiplex PCR, while the TCRdb copy is restricted to in-frame clones and leaves out a portion. The sample yields roughly 380 clones, approximately 97% seen once. Sequencing was performed on ileal tissue. The source is an adult with Crohn's disease.

The chain links TRBV5-6 to TRBJ1-4; D is unclear. CDR3 length: 13 residues. V was pared by 5 bases and J by 8 bases, with 13 bases between. CDR1 and CDR2 (germline): SGHDT, YYEEEE. The CDR3 nucleotides are TGTGCCAGCAGTCCCGCCGGGATCGAAAAACTGTTTTTT. This translates into CASSPAGIEKLFF.

This clone showed up just once. This sequence joins TRBV2 and TRBJ2-4; TRBD1 matches 7 bases. This CDR3 is 13 amino acids long. J gave up 4 bases and V 6 bases, and 3 bases lay outside the gene matches. CDR1 and CDR2 from the germline V gene are SNHLY and FYNNEI. The CDR3 DNA sequence: TGTGCCAGCAGCCCGGGACAGAAAAACATTCAGTACTTC. This sequence encodes CASSPGQKNIQYF.

The chain carries TRBV7-2 and TRBJ2-3; 7 bases match TRBD2. V lost 3 bases, J lost 6 bases, and 6 bases stayed unmatched. Germline V lookup: CDR1 SGHTA, CDR2 FQGNSA. The CDR3 sequence is 14 residues long. The CDR3 nucleotides read TGTGCCAGCAGCTTCGGCGGGGGTGACGATACGCAGTATTTT. Protein sequence: CASSFGGGDDTQYF.

The chain combines TRBV7-3 with TRBJ2-3, with a possible D match to TRBD2 (5 bases). CDR1 and CDR2 from the germline V gene are SGHTA and FQGTGA. V dropped 5 bases and J dropped 3 bases, with 12 bases sitting between them. The CDR3 covers 14 residues. The CDR3 DNA reads as TGTGCCAGCAGCCCAACTAGTTTTACAGATACGCAGTATTTT. This codes for CASSPTSFTDTQYF.

The V and J genes are TRBV5-1 and TRBJ2-7; no definite D call. Germline CDR1 SGHRS, CDR2 YFSETQ. The length of the CDR3 is 14 residues. V shed 2 bases and J shed 2 bases, with 11 bases lying between them. The CDR3 nucleotides are TGCGCCAGCAGCTTTTCTATTCCGGCCTACGAGCAGTACTTC. It translates to CASSFSIPAYEQYF. The full variable domain, rest sourced from reference TRBV5-1 and TRBJ2-7, is KAGVTQTPRYLIKTRGQQVTLSCSPISGHRSVSWYQQTPGQGLQFLFEYFSETQRNKGNFPGRFSGRQFSNSRSEMNVSTLELGDSALYLCASSFSIPAYEQYFGPGTRLTVT.

V gene TRBV5-4 combines with J gene TRBJ1-1; 10 nucleotides line up with TRBD1. The junction had 2 bases not matched to a gene; V was cut back by 3 bases and J by 0 bases. In germline, CDR1 is SGHNT, CDR2 YYREEE (reference sequence). The CDR3 runs to 15 residues. The CDR3 sequence is CASSWGQGLNTEAFF. The CDR3 DNA reads TGTGCCAGCAGCTGGGGACAGGGGTTGAACACTGAAGCTTTCTTT.

This chain joins TRBV7-2 and TRBJ1-6; tentatively, D is TRBD1 (5 bases). The CDR3 covers 15 residues. Germline lookup yields CDR1 SGHTA and CDR2 FQGNSA. V was cut by 5 bases and J by 5 bases, with 13 bases left in between. CDR3 DNA: TGTGCCAGCAGCCCCGGGAGGGGTAATAATTCACCCCTCCACTTT. Its translation: CASSPGRGNNSPLHF. Combining the CDR3 with reference TRBV7-2 and TRBJ1-6 gives the whole variable domain GAGVSQSPSNKVTEKGKDVELRCDPISGHTALYWYRQSLGQGLEFLIYFQGNSAPDKSGLPSDRFSAERTGGSVSTLTIQRTQQEDSAVYLCASSPGRGNNSPLHFGNGTRLTVT.

The chain uses TRBV10-3 and TRBJ2-3, with a possible D match to TRBD2 (6 bases). This CDR3 is built from 14 residues. V lost 8 bases, J lost 2 bases, and 14 bases lay in between. CDR1 is ENHRY, CDR2 SYGVKD, per germline. The CDR3 is CAIRRDSTTDTQYF. CDR3 in DNA: TGTGCCATCCGGAGGGACTCCACCACAGATACGCAGTATTTT.

The V call is TRBV5-8, the J call TRBJ1-2; 7 bases are a match to TRBD1. The germline CDR1 and CDR2 sequences are SGHTS and YDEGEE. V was pared by 4 bases and J by 4 bases, with 4 bases of the junction left unmatched. CDR3 length: 13 residues. CDR3 region: CASSVGQLYGYTF. The DNA for the CDR3 is TGTGCCAGCAGCGTGGGACAGCTCTATGGCTACACCTTC.

The chain links TRBV28 to TRBJ2-7, with a weak D call TRBD1 (5 bases). Trimming removed 3 bases from V and 3 bases from J, with 6 bases in between. The germline V gene encodes CDR1 MDHEN and CDR2 SYDVKM. This CDR3 region has 12 residues. CDR3 sequence: CASSFQGYEQYV. CDR3 DNA: TGTGCCAGCAGTTTTCAGGGCTACGAGCAGTACGTC.